Listed below are T cell receptor beta chains from one sample, sequenced in a study of blood T cell repertoires in COVID-19. The method was immunoSEQ multiplex PCR; TCRdb's version includes in-frame clones alone and lacks a portion of them. Of some 220,000 clones in the sample, 65% to 85% were seen once. Sequencing used peripheral blood. Source of these receptors: a woman aged 55-70 years with acute or convalescent COVID-19. The CDR3 runs from the conserved cysteine through the conserved F or W.

J: TRBJ2-7
V: TRBV28
CDR3: CASSTGSLAWLYF

J: TRBJ1-4
V: TRBV7-9
CDR3: CASSLGRQGAFEKLFF

J: TRBJ1-2
V: TRBV6-5
CDR3: CASAVGPNYGYTF

J: TRBJ2-2
V: TRBV7-6
CDR3: CASSLAFEFTGELFF

J: TRBJ2-7
V: TRBV27
CDR3: CASSLTSTYEQYF

J: TRBJ1-3
V: TRBV20-1
CDR3: CSASRQGRRNTIYF

J: TRBJ2-3
V: TRBV4-1
CDR3: CASSQASPSGTSTDTQYF

J: TRBJ1-3
V: TRBV11-2
CDR3: CASSQIGNTIYF

J: TRBJ2-5
V: TRBV29-1
CDR3: CSFRGTPTIETQYF

J: TRBJ1-2
V: TRBV2
CDR3: CASRDRQALYGYTF

J: TRBJ2-1
V: TRBV27
CDR3: CASTQTPIVYNEQFF

J: TRBJ1-2
V: TRBV30
CDR3: CAWSVQGTFGYTF

J: TRBJ2-7
V: TRBV29-1
CDR3: CSASQGNSYEQYF

J: TRBJ2-2
V: TRBV4-1
CDR3: CASSQPTGLPGELFF

J: TRBJ1-5
V: TRBV28
CDR3: CASSFSGKGNQPQHF

J: TRBJ2-7
V: TRBV5-4
CDR3: CATGLAGSYEQYF

J: TRBJ2-7
V: TRBV5-1
CDR3: CASRGPGDGEQYF

J: TRBJ2-3
V: TRBV4-2
CDR3: CASSQVSLGGTDTQYF

J: TRBJ1-1
V: TRBV4-1
CDR3: CASSHRLQGPNTEAFF

J: TRBJ1-1
V: TRBV4-1
CDR3: CASSQDRQSAEAFF

J: TRBJ1-1
V: TRBV7-9
CDR3: CASSLVNWGGTEAFF

J: TRBJ2-5
V: TRBV18
CDR3: CASSPRTGWETQYF

J: TRBJ1-3
V: TRBV7-2
CDR3: CASSFQGNTIYF

J: TRBJ2-7
V: TRBV5-1
CDR3: CASSPKDRAGLAEQYF

J: TRBJ1-3
V: TRBV3-1/TRBV3-2
CDR3: CASSQSRAGNTIYF

J: TRBJ2-3
V: TRBV9
CDR3: CASSVQAVPLDTQYF

J: TRBJ1-5
V: TRBV27
CDR3: CASSLEGGNQPQHF

J: TRBJ1-2
V: TRBV13
CDR3: CASSLAGKSNYGYTF

J: TRBJ1-1
V: TRBV18
CDR3: CASQGNTEAFF

J: TRBJ2-1
V: TRBV6-2/TRBV6-3
CDR3: CASSYSISGGYNEQFF

J: TRBJ2-2
V: TRBV7-3
CDR3: CASSLTLGGPGELFF

J: TRBJ2-1
V: TRBV3-1/TRBV3-2
CDR3: CASQPPFGQGNEQFF

J: TRBJ1-6
V: TRBV7-9
CDR3: CASSPAGNNSPLHF

J: TRBJ2-7
V: TRBV2
CDR3: CASTRTRTYEQYF

J: TRBJ1-5
V: TRBV19
CDR3: CASSQGAMSQPQHF

J: TRBJ2-5
V: TRBV2
CDR3: CATSWTHQETQYF

J: TRBJ1-2
V: TRBV6-5
CDR3: CASGLPQGGGYTF

J: TRBJ2-5
V: TRBV3-1/TRBV3-2
CDR3: CASSQDAKETQYF

J: TRBJ1-1
V: TRBV28
CDR3: CASSTIHRQLNTEAFF

J: TRBJ1-4
V: TRBV6-5
CDR3: CASSYSAAAGEKLFF

J: TRBJ2-3
V: TRBV7-9
CDR3: CASSLSGRGDTQYF

J: TRBJ1-2
V: TRBV2
CDR3: CASSYRVGYGYTF

J: TRBJ2-3
V: TRBV7-2
CDR3: CASSRLAGAYTDTQYF

J: TRBJ2-7
V: TRBV7-9
CDR3: CASSLDFSYEQYF

J: TRBJ1-3
V: TRBV7-2
CDR3: CASSLVLQGISGNTIYF

J: TRBJ1-5
V: TRBV6-2/TRBV6-3
CDR3: CASSIYRGLGSNQPQHF

J: TRBJ2-7
V: TRBV5-6
CDR3: CASSLDRVYEQYF

J: TRBJ2-2
V: TRBV4-1
CDR3: CASSPETNTGELFF

J: TRBJ2-1
V: TRBV9
CDR3: CASSPRGIHDNEQFF

J: TRBJ1-6
V: TRBV9
CDR3: CASSRLGGQNSPLHF

J: TRBJ1-2
V: TRBV7-9
CDR3: CASSLADRRTFYTF

J: TRBJ2-7
V: TRBV7-8
CDR3: CASSPRIAGHYEQYF

J: TRBJ2-7
V: TRBV10-3
CDR3: CATGTVGYEQYF

J: TRBJ2-7
V: TRBV27
CDR3: CASSFPGTGVYYEQYF

J: TRBJ1-3
V: TRBV28
CDR3: CASYATGDSGNTIYF

J: TRBJ1-1
V: TRBV20-1
CDR3: CSAVGGTEAFF

J: TRBJ2-3
V: TRBV5-4
CDR3: CASSLIDFTDTQYF

J: TRBJ2-3
V: TRBV12-3/TRBV12-4
CDR3: CASSPRGTQYF

J: TRBJ1-2
V: TRBV10-3
CDR3: CAISPGTGASRGYTF

J: TRBJ1-3
V: TRBV6-5
CDR3: CASRTTLRSGNTIYF